This TCR beta chain was found in a study of cytomegalovirus exposure and HLA in healthy donors. Study outcomes and limitations: A later analysis reportedly identified an Asian-associated ancestry cluster as carrying fewer N-insertions than the approximately 670-donor mean. The study designated 160 or so TCR beta chains cytomegalovirus-associated. As a later analysis showed, several of the most significant clusters appeared to be linked to common viral pathogens.

60 Vbeta and 13 Jbeta primers were used in PCR. This table comes from immunoSEQ multiplex PCR, and its TCRdb copy is limited to in-frame clones, with some not included. Recorded for this sample: approximately 40,000 clones. The CDR3 totals 15 residues. The V end was cut by 4 bases, the J end by 1 base, with 13 bases between. Looked up from germline, CDR1 is LGHNA and CDR2 is YSLEER. As to this clone: Its antigen is as yet unknown.

V usage is TRBV4-3 and J usage is TRBJ1-1; D may be TRBD1 (5 bases). What was sequenced was PBMCs. This clonotype originated in a woman aged 25-40 years in good health and CMV-seronegative. The CDR3 is CASSRAGVGNTEAFF. In nucleotides, the CDR3 is TGCGCCAGCAGCCGAGCGGGGGTGGGGAACACTGAAGCTTTCTTT.